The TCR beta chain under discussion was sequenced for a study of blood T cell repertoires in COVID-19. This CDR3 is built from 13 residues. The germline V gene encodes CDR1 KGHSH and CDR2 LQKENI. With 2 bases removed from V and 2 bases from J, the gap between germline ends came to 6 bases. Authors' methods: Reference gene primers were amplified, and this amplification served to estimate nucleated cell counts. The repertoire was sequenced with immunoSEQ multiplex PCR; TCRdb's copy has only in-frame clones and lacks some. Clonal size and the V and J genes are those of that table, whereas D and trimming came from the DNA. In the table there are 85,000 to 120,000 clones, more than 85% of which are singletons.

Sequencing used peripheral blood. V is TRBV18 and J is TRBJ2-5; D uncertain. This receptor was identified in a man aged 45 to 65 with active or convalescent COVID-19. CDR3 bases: TGTGCCAGCTCACCATCACAGCAAGAGACCCAGTACTTC. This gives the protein CASSPSQQETQYF.